What follows describes a single T cell receptor (beta chain). This sample stems from a study of blood T cell repertoires in COVID-19. Profiled with immunoSEQ multiplex PCR; TCRdb holds only in-frame clones, not every one. The data contain roughly 300,000 clones, roughly 85% of them seen just once; the ten biggest clones take up around 4%. Germline V gives CDR1 SGDLS, CDR2 YYNGEE. The CDR3 loop spans 15 amino acids. V was clipped by 1 base and J by 4 bases, with 9 bases between them. The cohort comprised adults aged 18 to 89 years residing in under 30 US areas. The rearrangement links TRBV9 to TRBJ1-6; a possible D gene is TRBD1 (5 bases). Material: PBMCs or T cells enriched from blood (not recorded which). The origin of this receptor is a woman aged 40 to 50 with acute COVID-19. The CDR3 loop reads CASSVTGSYNSPLHF. CDR3 nucleotide sequence: TGTGCCAGCAGCGTAACAGGATCATATAATTCACCCCTCCACTTT. The variable domain in full, with the rest retrieved from reference TRBV9 and TRBJ1-6, is DSGVTQTPKHLITATGQRVTLRCSPRSGDLSVYWYQQSLDQGLQFLIQYYNGEERAKGNILERFSAQQFPDLHSELNLSSLELGDSALYFCASSVTGSYNSPLHFGNGTRLTVT.